Listed below are T cell receptor beta chains from one sample, sequenced in a study of T-cell memory formation after mild COVID-19. TCRdb redid the calling of the 5' RACE reads with MiXCR, one entry per CDR3 protein. The sample yields under 300,000 distinct CDR3 sequences, around 15% seen once. Sequenced: PBMCs or a T cell subset sorted from them (not recorded which). The source of these receptors is a man younger than 30 who had mild COVID-19 (a few samples of this study predate the infection). Cell type and time point are not known. The CDR3 runs from the conserved cysteine through the conserved F or W. A D gene is named only where the DNA matches it firmly. Clone size, where shown, is once, few, many, or a class for clones that have expanded.

d_call	v_call	clone_size	cdr3_length	j_call	cdr3_aa	cdr3_nt
.	TRBV18	few	16	TRBJ1-1	CASSPWQGRWNTEAFF	TGTGCCAGCTCACCATGGCAGGGGAGGTGGAACACTGAAGCTTTCTTT
.	TRBV7-2	.	16	TRBJ2-2	CASSFGWGGATGELFF	TGTGCCAGCAGCTTTGGATGGGGTGGGGCCACCGGGGAGCTGTTTTTT
.	TRBV5-6	.	15	TRBJ2-7	CASRHGQITPWKQYF	TGTGCCAGCAGACACGGACAAATCACCCCTTGGAAGCAGTACTTC
TRBD1	TRBV7-2	.	11	TRBJ2-3	CASGQGQAQYF	TGTGCCAGCGGACAAGGACAGGCGCAGTATTTT
.	TRBV24-1	few	13	TRBJ2-4	CATSLSGDGIQYF	TGTGCCACCAGTTTATCCGGGGATGGCATTCAGTACTTC
TRBD1	TRBV10-3	few	13	TRBJ2-7	CAINNQGAVEQYF	TGTGCCATCAACAACCAGGGGGCGGTTGAGCAGTACTTC
TRBD1	TRBV4-1	.	16	TRBJ1-6	CASRRSTGGATSPLHF	TGCGCCAGCAGACGGTCAACAGGGGGCGCAACATCACCCCTCCACTTT
TRBD1	TRBV7-8	few	13	TRBJ2-5	CASSTGQIETQYF	TGTGCCAGCAGCACGGGACAGATAGAGACCCAGTACTTC
.	TRBV12-3/TRBV12-4	few	13	TRBJ2-5	CASSFLAGETQYF	TGTGCCAGCAGTTTTCTGGCGGGAGAGACCCAGTACTTC
.	TRBV7-2	.	13	TRBJ1-1	CASSKTANTEAFF	TGTGCCAGCAGCAAGACAGCGAACACTGAAGCTTTCTTT
.	TRBV21-1	few	10	TRBJ2-7	CASGYYEQYF	TGTGCCAGCGGATACTACGAGCAGTACTTC
.	TRBV3-2	.	15	TRBJ1-2	CASSQDRGGDYGYTF	TGTGCCAGCAGCCAAGATAGAGGGGGCGACTATGGCTACACCTTC
.	TRBV20-1	few	13	TRBJ2-3	CSARGGIADTQYF	TGCAGTGCTAGGGGGGGTATCGCAGATACGCAGTATTTT
.	TRBV5-4	few	13	TRBJ1-1	CASSRGGNSEAFF	TGTGCCAGCAGCCGAGGGGGGAACTCTGAAGCTTTCTTT
TRBD1	TRBV2	.	14	TRBJ1-2	CASSEQGANYGYTF	TGTGCCAGCAGTGAACAGGGGGCTAACTATGGCTACACCTTC
.	TRBV7-2	many	14	TRBJ1-2	CASTQMDSNYGYTF	TGTGCCAGCACCCAAATGGACAGTAACTATGGCTACACCTTC
.	TRBV4-3	.	15	TRBJ2-3	CASSQDRRGWHTQYF	TGCGCCAGCAGCCAAGATCGGCGGGGTTGGCATACGCAGTATTTT
.	TRBV28	few	17	TRBJ2-2	CASSFLIRRVNTGELFF	TGTGCCAGCAGTTTTCTGATAAGGCGGGTGAACACCGGGGAGCTGTTTTTT
.	TRBV27	few	16	TRBJ2-3	CASSLKATRFADTQYF	TGTGCCAGCAGTTTAAAGGCCACTAGATTCGCAGATACGCAGTATTTT
TRBD1	TRBV28	few	14	TRBJ2-2	CASSPGQDTGELFF	TGTGCCAGCAGCCCGGGACAGGACACCGGGGAGCTGTTTTTT
.	TRBV7-9	.	14	TRBJ2-3	CASSFPISTDTQYF	TGTGCCAGCAGCTTTCCCATTTCCACAGATACGCAGTATTTT
.	TRBV6-1	few	14	TRBJ2-1	CASRGSLSGNEQFF	TGTGCCAGCAGGGGCTCGCTTAGTGGGAATGAGCAGTTCTTC